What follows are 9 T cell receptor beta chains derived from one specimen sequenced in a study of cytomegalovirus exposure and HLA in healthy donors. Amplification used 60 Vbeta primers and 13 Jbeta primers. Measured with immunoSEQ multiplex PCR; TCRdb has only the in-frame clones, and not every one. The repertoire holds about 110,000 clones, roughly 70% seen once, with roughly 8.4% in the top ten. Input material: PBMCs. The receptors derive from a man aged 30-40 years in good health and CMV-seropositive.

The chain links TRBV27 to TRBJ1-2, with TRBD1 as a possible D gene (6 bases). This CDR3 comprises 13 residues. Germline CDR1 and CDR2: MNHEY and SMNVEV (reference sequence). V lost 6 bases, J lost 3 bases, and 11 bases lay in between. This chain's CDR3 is CASSRGGDYGYTF. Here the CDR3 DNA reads TGTGCCAGCAGCCGAGGGGGGGACTATGGCTACACCTTC.

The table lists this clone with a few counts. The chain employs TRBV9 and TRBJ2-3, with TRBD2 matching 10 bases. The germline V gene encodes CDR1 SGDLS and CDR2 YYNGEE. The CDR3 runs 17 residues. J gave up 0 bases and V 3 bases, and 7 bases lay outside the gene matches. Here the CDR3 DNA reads TGTGCCAGCAGCGATAGCGGGGGGACTCCTAGCACAGATACGCAGTATTTT. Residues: CASSDSGGTPSTDTQYF. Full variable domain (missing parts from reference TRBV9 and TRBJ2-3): DSGVTQTPKHLITATGQRVTLRCSPRSGDLSVYWYQQSLDQGLQFLIQYYNGEERAKGNILERFSAQQFPDLHSELNLSSLELGDSALYFCASSDSGGTPSTDTQYFGPGTRLTVL.

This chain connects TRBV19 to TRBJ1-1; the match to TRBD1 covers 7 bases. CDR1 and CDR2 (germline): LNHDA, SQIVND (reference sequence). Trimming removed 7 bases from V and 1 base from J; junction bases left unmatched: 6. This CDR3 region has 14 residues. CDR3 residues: CASTSGQKNTEAFF. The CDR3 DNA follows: TGTGCCAGTACCTCGGGACAGAAGAACACTGAAGCTTTCTTT.

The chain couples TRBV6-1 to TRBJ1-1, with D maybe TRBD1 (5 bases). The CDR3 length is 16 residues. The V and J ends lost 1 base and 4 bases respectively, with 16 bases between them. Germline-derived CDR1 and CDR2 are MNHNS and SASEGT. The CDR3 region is CASSEEDRGVGTEAFF. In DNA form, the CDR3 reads TGTGCCAGCAGTGAAGAGGATCGGGGGGTCGGCACTGAAGCTTTCTTT.

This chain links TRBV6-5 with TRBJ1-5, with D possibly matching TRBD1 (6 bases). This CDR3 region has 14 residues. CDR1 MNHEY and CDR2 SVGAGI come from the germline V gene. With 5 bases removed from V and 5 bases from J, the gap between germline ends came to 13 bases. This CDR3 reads CASSKRGSYQPQHF. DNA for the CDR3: TGTGCCAGCAGTAAGAGGGGGTCCTATCAGCCCCAGCATTTT.

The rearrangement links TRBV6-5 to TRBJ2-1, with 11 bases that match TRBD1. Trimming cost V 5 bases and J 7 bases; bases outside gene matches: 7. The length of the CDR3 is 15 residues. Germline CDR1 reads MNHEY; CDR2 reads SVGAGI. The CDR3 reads CASSTGQGASNEQFF. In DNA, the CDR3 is TGTGCCAGCAGTACTGGACAGGGGGCGTCTAATGAGCAGTTCTTC.

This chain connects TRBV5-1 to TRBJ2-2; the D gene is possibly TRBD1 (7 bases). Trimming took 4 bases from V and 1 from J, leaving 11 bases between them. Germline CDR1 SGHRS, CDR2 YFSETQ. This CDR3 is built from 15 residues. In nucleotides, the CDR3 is TGCGCCAGCAGCCCGCAGGGGGGGAACACCGGGGAGCTGTTTTTT. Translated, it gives CASSPQGGNTGELFF.

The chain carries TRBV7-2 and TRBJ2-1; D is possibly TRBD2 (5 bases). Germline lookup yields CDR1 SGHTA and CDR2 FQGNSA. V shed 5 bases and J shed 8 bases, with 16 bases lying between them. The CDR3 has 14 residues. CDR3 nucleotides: TGTGCCAGCAGCCCCACCACTAGTCTCGATGAGCAGTTCTTC. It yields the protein CASSPTTSLDEQFF. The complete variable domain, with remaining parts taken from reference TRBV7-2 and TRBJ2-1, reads GAGVSQSPSNKVTEKGKDVELRCDPISGHTALYWYRQSLGQGLEFLIYFQGNSAPDKSGLPSDRFSAERTGGSVSTLTIQRTQQEDSAVYLCASSPTTSLDEQFFGPGTRLTVL.

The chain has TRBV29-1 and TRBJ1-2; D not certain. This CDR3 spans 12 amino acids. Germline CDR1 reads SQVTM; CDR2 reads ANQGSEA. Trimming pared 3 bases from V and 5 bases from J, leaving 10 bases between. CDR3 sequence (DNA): TGCAGCGTTGACGCCAACATATATGGCTACACCTTC. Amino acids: CSVDANIYGYTF.